This T cell receptor (beta chain) was identified in a study of cytomegalovirus exposure and HLA in healthy donors. PCR involved 60 Vbeta and 13 Jbeta primers. This table comes from immunoSEQ multiplex PCR, and its TCRdb copy is limited to in-frame clones, with some not included. The sample has under 200,000 clones, roughly two thirds seen once; the top ten hold less than 3.5%. Concerning this clone itself: Its target is not known.

Study-wide results and limits: Under in vitro conditions, a few CMV-associated chains were confirmed as specific for CMV antigens.

This CDR3 has 14 amino acids. Germline values: CDR1 MDHEN, CDR2 SYDVKM. J was trimmed by 8 bases and V by 5 bases; bases with no gene match: 8. This sequence was found in a woman aged 40 to 55 in good health and CMV-seropositive. The sequencing input was PBMCs. The chain is built from TRBV28 and TRBJ1-2, with 10 positions matching TRBD1. CDR3 protein: CASSLLDRGHGYTF. The CDR3 DNA reads as TGTGCCAGCAGTCTCCTTGACAGGGGGCACGGCTACACCTTC.